The source of this T cell receptor beta chain is a study of shared clonotypes between healthy human individuals. The authors divided CD4+ cells into CD45RA+ naive and CD45RA-negative memory subsets. J lost 2 bases, V lost 4 bases, and 9 bases had no gene match. Germline V gene sequence: CDR1 SGHVS, CDR2 FQNEAQ. There are 17 residues in the CDR3. The assay was immunoSEQ multiplex PCR, and TCRdb's table has in-frame clones only and misses some. The sample lists more than 400,000 clones; approximately 95% were seen once. The sequence was obtained from a woman in her 30s in good health. This sequence joins TRBV7-8 and TRBJ2-3; 10 bases agree with TRBD1. The specimen sequenced was naive CD4+ T cells sorted from blood. Subset: CD45RA+ positively selected. This CDR3 is CASSSPIGQGVTDTQYF. The CDR3 nucleotides read TGTGCCAGCAGCTCTCCTATTGGACAGGGGGTCACAGATACGCAGTATTTT.